A selection of T cell receptor beta chains follows, all from one sample in a study of T cell changes during pregnancy in multiple sclerosis. Generated by immunoSEQ multiplex PCR, the TCRdb table keeps only in-frame clones and is missing some. The table records 35,000 to 45,000 clones, 93% of them present only once. The sample was CD8+ T cells from peripheral blood mononuclear cells, taken in the third trimester of pregnancy. The receptors come from a female donor with multiple sclerosis, enrolled in a pregnancy study. Both conserved end residues are part of each CDR3. D genes are given only for firm matches. Rows give clone size only sometimes, using once, few, many, or a class for an expanded clone.

D,J,size,V,DNA,CDR3
TRBD1,TRBJ1-1,few,TRBV19,TGTGCCAGTAGTTTGGGACAGGGGGCGGGATCTGAAGCTTTCTTT,CASSLGQGAGSEAFF
TRBD1,TRBJ2-7,.,TRBV19,TGTGCCAGTAGTATAGGGACAGGGGTAGGTTACGAGCAGTACTTC,CASSIGTGVGYEQYF
TRBD2,TRBJ2-3,.,TRBV30,TGTGCCTTTAATTTGGCGGGGGGTCAGGGCACAGATACGCAGTATTTT,CAFNLAGGQGTDTQYF
TRBD2,TRBJ2-1,.,TRBV11-2,TGTGCCAGCAGCTTAATGACGGGACTAGCCTCCCATGAGCAGTTCTTC,CASSLMTGLASHEQFF
.,TRBJ1-1,.,TRBV11-2,TGTGCCAGCAGCTTATTGCGAACTGAAGCTTTCTTT,CASSLLRTEAFF
.,TRBJ2-3,.,TRBV6-4,TGTGCCAGCGCGACAGGCAGCACAGATACGCAGTATTTT,CASATGSTDTQYF
TRBD2,TRBJ2-5,.,TRBV4-2,TGTGCCAGCAGCCAAGGTTCTAGCGGGGTCCAAGAGACCCAGTACTTC,CASSQGSSGVQETQYF
.,TRBJ2-5,.,TRBV25-1,TGTGCCAGCAGTGAATCAGGGTTTGAGACCCAGTACTTC,CASSESGFETQYF
TRBD1,TRBJ2-1,.,TRBV11-3,TGTGCCAGCAGCCACCTAACAGGGGGGTTCGATGAGCAGTTCTTC,CASSHLTGGFDEQFF
.,TRBJ2-7,.,TRBV4-1,TGCGCCAGCAGCCAAGGAGGGGGAGGGACCTACGAGCAGTACTTC,CASSQGGGGTYEQYF
.,TRBJ1-1,.,TRBV27,TGTGCCAGCAGTTCGGGGGGAGTGTGGACTGAAGCTTTCTTT,CASSSGGVWTEAFF
.,TRBJ1-4,.,TRBV7-9,TGTGCCAGCAGACACCCTACTAATGAAAAACTGTTTTTT,CASRHPTNEKLFF
.,TRBJ1-1,.,TRBV6-1,TGTGCCAGCAGTGCTGGGGGCTGGGGTCTAGAAGCTTTCTTT,CASSAGGWGLEAFF
TRBD1,TRBJ1-1,.,TRBV15,TGTGCCACCAGCAGAGGTGTTTTGACAGGGGCTTTCTTT,CATSRGVLTGAFF
TRBD1,TRBJ1-2,once,TRBV15,TGTGCCACCAGCAAGGTCAGACAGGGGAACTATGGCTACACCTTC,CATSKVRQGNYGYTF
TRBD1,TRBJ1-1,few,TRBV5-4,TGTGCCAGCAGCTATACAGGGGCGGGTGAAGCTTTCTTT,CASSYTGAGEAFF
.,TRBJ1-1,.,TRBV5-6,TGTGCCAGCAGCTTGGCCCAGGGAATCAGTGAAGCTTTCTTT,CASSLAQGISEAFF
.,TRBJ2-7,.,TRBV5-1,TGCGCCAGCAGTTGGAGTACTACCTACGAGCAGTACTTC,CASSWSTTYEQYF